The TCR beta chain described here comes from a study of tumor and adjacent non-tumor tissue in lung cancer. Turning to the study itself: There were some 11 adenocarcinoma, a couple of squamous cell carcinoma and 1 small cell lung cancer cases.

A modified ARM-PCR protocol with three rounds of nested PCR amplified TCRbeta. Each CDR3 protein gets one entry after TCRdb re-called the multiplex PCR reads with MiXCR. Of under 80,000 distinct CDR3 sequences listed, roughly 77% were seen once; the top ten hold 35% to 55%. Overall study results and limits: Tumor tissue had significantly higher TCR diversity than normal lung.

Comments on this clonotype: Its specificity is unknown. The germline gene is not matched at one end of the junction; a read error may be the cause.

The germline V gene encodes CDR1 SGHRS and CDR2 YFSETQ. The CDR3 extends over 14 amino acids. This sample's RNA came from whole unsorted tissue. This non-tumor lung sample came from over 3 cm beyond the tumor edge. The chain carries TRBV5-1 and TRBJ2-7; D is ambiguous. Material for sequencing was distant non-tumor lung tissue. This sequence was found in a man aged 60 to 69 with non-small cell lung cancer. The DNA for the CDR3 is TGTGCCAGCAGCCCCGACGGTGGGGCCTACGAGCAGTACTTC. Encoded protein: CASSPDGGAYEQYF.